This record concerns one TCR beta chain sequence. Its antigen is not known. This record comes from a study of shared clonotypes between healthy human individuals. Study summary: Contributing individuals were a couple of females and three males aged 18 to 49.

Study results and limitations: Tissues were not sampled, only blood, and their repertoires likely differ. Relative to their counterparts shared across all four donors, non-shared clonotypes exhibited diminished generation probabilities.

This CDR3 region has 15 residues. With 1 base clipped from V and 1 base from J, the junction kept 2 bases outside the gene matches. Germline values: CDR1 MGHDK, CDR2 SYGVNS. Running of the assay took place at deep level. Profiling relied on immunoSEQ multiplex PCR, and the TCRdb table lists in-frame clones only, not all of them. This sample has over a million clones, with around 95% found just once. This sequence originates from a man aged 25 to 40 in good health. The chain carries TRBV25-1 and TRBJ2-7; the match to TRBD1 covers 9 bases. The source material was naive CD4+ T cells sorted from blood. Described subset: CD45RA+ positively selected. CDR3 in amino acids: CASSESGTGSYEQYF. The DNA for the CDR3 is TGTGCCAGCAGTGAATCGGGGACAGGGTCCTACGAGCAGTACTTC.